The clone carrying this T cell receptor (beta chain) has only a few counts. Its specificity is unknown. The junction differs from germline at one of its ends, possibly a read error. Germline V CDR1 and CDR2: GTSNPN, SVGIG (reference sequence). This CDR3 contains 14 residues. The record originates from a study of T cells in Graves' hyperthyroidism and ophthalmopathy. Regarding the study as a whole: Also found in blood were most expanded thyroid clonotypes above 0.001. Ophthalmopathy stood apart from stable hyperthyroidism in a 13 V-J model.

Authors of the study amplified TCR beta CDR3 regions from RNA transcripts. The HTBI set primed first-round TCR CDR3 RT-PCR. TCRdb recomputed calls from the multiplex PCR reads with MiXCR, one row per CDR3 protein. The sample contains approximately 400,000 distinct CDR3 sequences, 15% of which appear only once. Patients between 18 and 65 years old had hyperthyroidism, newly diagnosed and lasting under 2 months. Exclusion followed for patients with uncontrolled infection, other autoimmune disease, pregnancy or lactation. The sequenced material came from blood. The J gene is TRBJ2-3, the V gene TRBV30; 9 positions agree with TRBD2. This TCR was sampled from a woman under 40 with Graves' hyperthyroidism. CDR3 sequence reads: CAWTRTSVADTQCF. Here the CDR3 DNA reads TGTGCCTGGACCCGGACTAGCGTGGCAGATACGCAGTGTTTT.